Below, 16 T cell receptor beta chains from the same sample are listed, as sequenced in a study of blood T cell repertoires in COVID-19. The assay was immunoSEQ multiplex PCR, and TCRdb's table has in-frame clones only and misses some. The repertoire holds hundreds of thousands of clones, with 84% as singletons. The source material was peripheral blood. The receptors shown here come from an elderly woman with active or convalescent COVID-19.

The CDR3 region is CASSIGTGVNEQFF. The DNA for the CDR3 is TGCGCCAGCAGCATCGGGACAGGAGTCAATGAGCAGTTCTTC. This chain joins TRBV5-1 and TRBJ2-1, with TRBD1 identical over 8 bases. The V segment lost 4 bases and the J segment 6 bases; nucleotides outside the gene matches: 6. The CDR3 has 14 residues. Germline loops: CDR1 SGHRS, CDR2 YFSETQ.

This clone was seen only a few times. This chain uses TRBV14 with TRBJ2-2, with D tentatively TRBD1 (5 bases). This CDR3 is 15 amino acids long. The germline V gene encodes CDR1 SGHDN and CDR2 FVKESK. Between the trimmed V and J ends, which lost 4 bases and 2 bases, there was a span of 11 bases. CDR3 region: CASSRQFFNTGELFF. CDR3 in DNA: TGTGCCAGCAGCCGACAGTTCTTCAACACCGGGGAGCTGTTTTTT.

V is TRBV5-6 and J is TRBJ1-1, with a weak D call TRBD1 (5 bases). Germline loops: CDR1 SGHDT, CDR2 YYEEEE. The CDR3 spans 14 residues. The V and J ends lost 6 bases and 1 base respectively, with 13 bases between them. In nucleotides, the CDR3 is TGTGCCAGCACCGCGGGACGGAAGAACACTGAAGCTTTCTTT. Its protein is CASTAGRKNTEAFF.

The V and J genes are TRBV21-1 and TRBJ2-7; the D call in the table, TRBD1, was not verified against the DNA. TRBV21-1 is assigned pseudogene status. The CDR3 length is 14 residues. The CDR3 bases are TGTGCCAGCAGCAAAGGACAGGGATCCCACGAGCAGTACTTC. Amino acids: CASSKGQGSHEQYF.

The chain couples TRBV28 to TRBJ2-6; a possible D gene is TRBD2 (5 bases). There are 14 residues in the CDR3. CDR1 and CDR2 (germline): MDHEN, SYDVKM. V dropped 7 bases and J dropped 2 bases, with 9 bases sitting between them. CDR3 loop: CASTPGAGANVLTF. The CDR3 coding sequence is TGTGCCAGCACGCCCGGGGCTGGGGCCAACGTCCTGACTTTC. Drawing the rest from reference TRBV28 and TRBJ2-6, the complete variable domain is DVKVTQSSRYLVKRTGEKVFLECVQDMDHENMFWYRQDPGLGLRLIYFSYDVKMKEKGDIPEGYSVSREKKERFSLILESASTNQTSMYLCASTPGAGANVLTFGAGSRLTVL.

Comment on this clone: One end of the junction is discordant with germline, which a read error may explain. The chain employs TRBV6-2 or TRBV6-3 and TRBJ1-1, with TRBD1 matching over 7 bases. CDR1 MNHEY and CDR2 SVGEGT come from the germline V gene. The CDR3 covers 13 residues. The CDR3 nucleotides are TGTGCCAGCAGTAACTCAGGGGGCACTGAAGCTTTCTTT. Translated, it gives CASSNSGGTEAFF.

The chain combines TRBV19 with TRBJ1-3, with unresolved D. Germline CDR1 LNHDA, CDR2 SQIVND (reference sequence). V dropped 6 bases and J dropped 1 base, with 10 bases sitting between them. The CDR3 runs to 14 residues. The CDR3 bases are TGTGCCAGTAGATTCCTAGAATCTGGAAACACCATATATTTT. This gives the protein CASRFLESGNTIYF.

This chain joins TRBV11-3 and TRBJ1-3; D is undetermined. Germline assignment: CDR1 SGHNT and CDR2 YENEEA. Trimming stripped 4 bases from V and 7 bases from J, with 11 bases between. This CDR3 comprises 13 residues. CDR3 amino acids: CASSSGYRNTIYF. The CDR3 DNA sequence: TGTGCCAGCAGCTCCGGGTATAGGAACACCATATATTTT.

This clone was picked up one time. The rearrangement uses TRBV13 and TRBJ2-3; TRBD1 matches at 10 bases. Germline V gene sequence: CDR1 PRHDT, CDR2 FYEKMQ (reference sequence). This CDR3 region has 19 residues. V was clipped by 5 bases and J by 0 bases; unmatched bases: 14. The CDR3 loop reads CASSLATGGPGLSTDTQYF. DNA of the CDR3: TGTGCCAGCAGCCTAGCGACAGGGGGCCCCGGCCTCAGCACAGATACGCAGTATTTT.

J is TRBJ2-1 and V is TRBV9, with 9 positions matching TRBD2. Germline assignment: CDR1 SGDLS and CDR2 YYNGEE. V shed 0 bases and J 1 base; nucleotides not matched to a gene: 8. The CDR3 length is 18 residues. The CDR3 sequence is CASSVVAPRGGSYNEQFF. The CDR3, as DNA: TGTGCCAGCAGCGTAGTGGCCCCGCGGGGGGGGTCCTACAATGAGCAGTTCTTC.

In this sample, this clone turned up a few times. V and J are TRBV30 and TRBJ1-5; D gene ambiguous. V was trimmed by 0 bases and J by 5 bases, leaving 14 bases between them. The CDR3 totals 15 residues. Germline values: CDR1 GTSNPN, CDR2 SVGIG (reference sequence). CDR3 DNA: TGTGCCTGGAGTGTGCGCGGGCTTACAGATCAGCCCCAGCATTTT. Translated, it gives CAWSVRGLTDQPQHF.

The chain has TRBV18 and TRBJ2-1; 7 nucleotides line up with TRBD1. Germline lookup yields CDR1 KGHSH and CDR2 LQKENI. The CDR3 has 16 amino acids. The trim removed 1 base at V and 2 bases at J, leaving 5 bases unmatched. The CDR3, as DNA: TGTGCCAGCTCACCACGACAGGGAGTAGCCTACAATGAGCAGTTCTTC. This encodes CASSPRQGVAYNEQFF. Combining the CDR3 with reference TRBV18 and TRBJ2-1 gives the whole variable domain NAGVMQNPRHLVRRRGQEARLRCSPMKGHSHVYWYRQLPEEGLKFMVYLQKENIIDESGMPKERFSAEFPKEGPSILRIQQVVRGDSAAYFCASSPRQGVAYNEQFFGPGTRLTVL.

There are a few counts of this clone. The genes are TRBV11-2 and TRBJ1-2; 7 nucleotides line up with TRBD1. The CDR3 spans 14 residues. Germline loops: CDR1 SGHAT, CDR2 FQNNGV. Losses at the gene ends were 4 bases for V and 7 bases for J; bases not matched to a gene: 9. The CDR3 here is CASSSHRGNFGYTF. Written as DNA, the CDR3 is TGTGCCAGCAGCTCCCACAGGGGTAATTTTGGCTACACCTTC.

This rearrangement joins TRBV25-1 to TRBJ2-1, with 11 bases aligning to TRBD2. The CDR3 is made up of 16 amino acids. The J segment lost 2 bases and the V segment lost 1 base, leaving 1 base of the junction unmatched. Germline CDR1 reads MGHDK; CDR2 reads SYGVNS. CDR3 nucleotides: TGTGCCAGCAGTGAATCTAGCGGGAGGCCCTACAATGAGCAGTTCTTC. Translating it yields CASSESSGRPYNEQFF.

Here the CDR3 reads CAEGGGNQPQHF. CDR3 DNA: TGTGCCGAGGGGGGGGGCAATCAGCCCCAGCATTTT. The chain joins TRBV6-5 to TRBJ1-5, with a weak D call TRBD1 (6 bases). V lost 11 bases and J lost 2, with 10 bases in between. CDR1 and CDR2 from the germline V gene are MNHEY and SVGAGI. This CDR3 contains 12 residues.

The chain uses TRBV3-1 (or the pseudogene TRBV3-2) and TRBJ2-2; 9 nucleotides match TRBD1. In germline, CDR1 is LGHDT, CDR2 YNNKEL (reference sequence). CDR3 size: 15 residues. Germline trimming cut 5 bases from V and 5 bases from J; bases unmatched to any gene: 6. The CDR3 protein is CASSSRQGVTGELFF. CDR3 DNA: TGTGCCAGCAGCTCCCGACAGGGGGTGACCGGGGAGCTGTTTTTT.